The 8 T cell receptor beta chains below all came from one sample that was sequenced in a study of blood T cell repertoires in COVID-19. The assay was immunoSEQ multiplex PCR, and TCRdb's table has in-frame clones only and misses some. Here the sample spans 240,000 or so clones, approximately 80% being singletons. The sequenced sample consisted of peripheral blood. The receptor source for this set is a woman at least 80 years old with COVID-19, enrolled during active disease.

The rearrangement links TRBV5-8 to TRBJ1-2; D call uncertain. V was shortened by 4 bases and J by 5 bases, with 9 bases between the two germline ends. The V gene's germline CDR1 is SGHTS and CDR2 YDEGEE. CDR3 size: 12 residues. The CDR3 DNA is TGTGCCAGCAGCGCGGGTCTTTATGGCTACACCTTC. This translates into CASSAGLYGYTF.

The V call is TRBV28, the J call TRBJ2-2; a possible D gene is TRBD2 (6 bases). The V end lost 8 bases, the J end lost 4 bases, and 17 bases lay between the germline ends. This CDR3 comprises 15 residues. Germline CDR1 is MDHEN and CDR2 is SYDVKM. As DNA, the CDR3 is TGTGCCAGCGCATCAGGCGGAGCGGGCACCGGGGAGCTGTTTTTT. Translated: CASASGGAGTGELFF. Looking up the rest from reference TRBV28 and TRBJ2-2 gives the full variable domain: DVKVTQSSRYLVKRTGEKVFLECVQDMDHENMFWYRQDPGLGLRLIYFSYDVKMKEKGDIPEGYSVSREKKERFSLILESASTNQTSMYLCASASGGAGTGELFFGEGSRLTVL.

The CDR3 DNA reads TGTGCCAGCAGCTCCCTGGGCCTAGCGGCCCGAGGGACGCAGTACTTC. Translating it yields CASSSLGLAARGTQYF. The chain recombines TRBV11-2 with TRBJ2-7; 7 nucleotides match TRBD2. Germline trimming cut 4 bases from V and 9 bases from J; bases unmatched to any gene: 18. Germline CDR1 and CDR2: SGHAT and FQNNGV. CDR3 length equals 16 residues.

The chain is built from TRBV5-6 and TRBJ1-5; D may be TRBD1 (6 bases). Trimming took 4 bases from V and 9 from J, leaving 14 bases between them. Germline CDR1 and CDR2: SGHDT and YYEEEE. This CDR3 has 13 residues. The CDR3 here is CASSLGGGPPQHF. In DNA form, the CDR3 reads TGTGCCAGCAGCCTTGGCGGGGGCCCGCCCCAGCATTTT.

This chain joins TRBV19 and TRBJ1-4; TRBD1 matches at 9 bases. Unmatched junction bases numbered 9, after V lost 6 bases and J lost 7 bases. The CDR3 runs 15 residues. Germline V gene sequence: CDR1 LNHDA, CDR2 SQIVND (reference sequence). The CDR3 is CASRLTGTGTEKLFF. The CDR3 bases are TGTGCCAGTAGGCTTACCGGGACAGGGACTGAAAAACTGTTTTTT.

CDR3: CASSLPPGEQYF. The CDR3 DNA follows: TGTGCCAGCAGCTTACCCCCGGGTGAGCAGTACTTC. V and J are TRBV13 and TRBJ2-7; D gene ambiguous. Trimming removed 2 bases from V and 7 bases from J, with 9 bases in between. Germline V lookup: CDR1 PRHDT, CDR2 FYEKMQ (reference sequence). The CDR3 has 12 amino acids.

The chain has TRBV6-5 and TRBJ2-1, with TRBD2 matching 9 bases. V dropped 4 bases and J dropped 7; count of bases not matched to a gene: 8. The CDR3 consists of 15 residues. From germline, CDR1 is MNHEY and CDR2 SVGAGI. CDR3 DNA: TGTGCCAGCAGTTCTAGCGGGGTCCCGGGTAATGAGCAGTTCTTC. This gives the protein CASSSSGVPGNEQFF.

This clone was detected only once. The J gene is TRBJ2-3, the V gene TRBV9; TRBD2 is a possible D gene (6 bases). The length of the CDR3 is 15 residues. Germline loops: CDR1 SGDLS, CDR2 YYNGEE. The germline V and J ends were trimmed by 6 bases and 0 bases, with 14 bases remaining between them. The CDR3 sequence: CASTRDLPSTDTQYF. As DNA, the CDR3 is TGTGCCAGCACTCGGGACTTGCCTAGCACAGATACGCAGTATTTT.